These T cell receptor beta chains were read from a single sample in a study of human T cells and chemical hapten exposure. TCRdb reanalysed the RACE reads using MiXCR and keeps one entry per CDR3 protein. The sample records just under 65,000 distinct CDR3 sequences, 9.5% to 12% being singletons. Sequenced material: whole blood, taken in connection with sensitization to the hapten diphenylcyclopropenone (DPC). These receptors all come from a woman between 25 and 40 years old with alopecia areata. Some clones in this sample may be carry-over from other donors' samples. Each CDR3 is given with its conserved first and last residue. The order of the fields is CDR3 protein, CDR3 DNA, clone size, J gene, V gene, D gene. D genes are given only for firm matches. The size of a clone is reported for some rows only, either as once, few or many, or as a class for expanded clones.

CASSLDPGPDGYTF,TGCGCCAGCAGCTTGGATCCAGGGCCCGATGGCTACACCTTC,NA,TRBJ1-2,TRBV5-1,NA
CASSPRGAGFYDEKLFF,TGTGCCAGCAGTCCCCGGGGGGCGGGGTTCTATGATGAAAAACTGTTTTTT,many,TRBJ1-4,TRBV6-6,NA
CASSTVRGHYNEQFF,TGTGCCAGCAGTACCGTGCGGGGCCACTACAATGAGCAGTTCTTC,few,TRBJ2-1,TRBV6-5,NA
CASSLVPGENTGELFF,TGTGCCAGCAGCTTGGTACCGGGAGAGAACACCGGGGAGCTGTTTTTT,NA,TRBJ2-2,TRBV5-6,NA
CAWSVMGNIQYF,TGTGCCTGGAGTGTCATGGGAAACATTCAGTACTTC,many,TRBJ2-4,TRBV30,NA
CASRESGLSGNTIYF,TGTGCCAGCAGAGAAAGCGGCCTCTCTGGAAACACCATATATTTT,many,TRBJ1-3,TRBV6-2/TRBV6-3,NA
CASSSPRLGEQFF,TGTGCCAGCAGCTCCCCGCGGTTGGGGGAGCAGTTCTTC,many,TRBJ2-1,TRBV11-3,NA
CASSLERGYGYTF,TGTGCCAGCAGCTTAGAAAGGGGCTATGGCTACACCTTC,few,TRBJ1-2,TRBV7-2,NA
CSARALANSYEQYF,TGCAGTGCTAGGGCCCTTGCGAACTCCTACGAGCAGTACTTC,once,TRBJ2-7,TRBV20-1,NA
CSARDGRIQGVQYF,TGCAGTGCTAGAGATGGGAGGATCCAGGGCGTGCAGTACTTC,many,TRBJ2-7,TRBV20-1,NA
CASSPILLAGGPHEQFF,TGTGCCAGCTCACCTATTTTACTAGCGGGAGGGCCCCATGAGCAGTTCTTC,few,TRBJ2-1,TRBV18,TRBD2
CAWSGGTRAQYF,TGTGCCTGGAGCGGCGGTACGCGGGCCCAGTACTTC,NA,TRBJ2-5,TRBV30,NA
CASSKGQTYNEQFF,TGTGCCAGCAGCAAAGGACAGACCTACAATGAGCAGTTCTTC,few,TRBJ2-1,TRBV7-9,NA
CATSIWDTGELFF,TGTGCCACCAGCATTTGGGATACCGGGGAGCTGTTTTTT,few,TRBJ2-2,TRBV24-1,NA
CASRDAGYEQYF,TGTGCCAGCAGGGACGCTGGCTACGAGCAGTACTTC,many,TRBJ2-7,TRBV2,NA
CASSLAGLTSYNEQFF,TGTGCCAGCAGTTTGGCCGGTTTGACTTCCTACAATGAGCAGTTCTTC,NA,TRBJ2-1,TRBV6-2/TRBV6-3,NA
CASSWGGSGYTF,TGTGCCAGCAGTTGGGGGGGAAGTGGCTACACCTTC,NA,TRBJ1-2,TRBV6-5,NA
CSVSPDLYNEQFF,TGCAGCGTTTCCCCGGATCTGTACAATGAGCAGTTCTTC,few,TRBJ2-1,TRBV29-1,NA
CASRPGQGGTEAFF,TGTGCCAGCAGGCCGGGACAGGGAGGCACTGAAGCTTTCTTT,few,TRBJ1-1,TRBV2,TRBD1
CASSSTGATDTQYF,TGTGCCAGCAGCTCGACAGGGGCCACAGATACGCAGTATTTT,many,TRBJ2-3,TRBV7-9,TRBD1
CASSPLGLAGTRITEAFF,TGTGCCAGCTCACCGCTCGGTCTGGCAGGGACGAGGATCACTGAAGCTTTCTTT,many,TRBJ1-1,TRBV18,NA
CASSPQYNQPQHF,TGTGCCAGCTCCCCACAGTACAATCAGCCCCAGCATTTT,few,TRBJ1-5,TRBV6-4,NA
CASSSSRFAEAFF,TGTGCCAGCAGTTCCTCTAGGTTTGCTGAAGCTTTCTTT,few,TRBJ1-1,TRBV6-2/TRBV6-3,NA
CATNRETNEKLFF,TGTGCCACAAACAGGGAGACTAATGAAAAACTGTTTTTT,few,TRBJ1-4,TRBV10-3,NA
CASSRGLDSNQPQHF,TGCGCCAGCAGCCGCGGACTGGATAGCAATCAGCCCCAGCATTTT,few,TRBJ1-5,TRBV5-1,NA
CATSRVEGYNSPLHF,TGTGCCACCAGCAGAGTGGAGGGATATAATTCACCCCTCCACTTT,NA,TRBJ1-6,TRBV15,NA
CASSPGSSGTGELFF,TGTGCCAGCAGCCCCGGGAGCTCGGGCACCGGGGAGCTGTTTTTT,few,TRBJ2-2,TRBV11-2,NA
CATKRGGTNYGYTF,TGTGCCACCAAGAGAGGGGGAACTAACTATGGCTACACCTTC,many,TRBJ1-2,TRBV6-5,NA
CASSSGGNLQETQYF,TGTGCCAGCAGCTCCGGCGGAAACTTACAAGAGACCCAGTACTTC,few,TRBJ2-5,TRBV11-3,NA
CASSPWGSGAIQPQHF,TGTGCCAGCAGTCCTTGGGGCTCAGGCGCTATTCAGCCCCAGCATTTT,NA,TRBJ1-5,TRBV12-3/TRBV12-4,NA
CASSRADSPDLRRGSTNEKLFF,TGCGCCAGCAGTCGCGCCGACAGCCCTGATCTTCGAAGGGGTTCAACTAATGAAAAACTGTTTTTT,many,TRBJ1-4,TRBV23-1,NA
CASTAQGRTDTQYF,TGTGCCAGCACCGCCCAGGGACGCACAGATACGCAGTATTTT,few,TRBJ2-3,TRBV6-1,NA
CASREGQTQYF,TGCGCCAGCAGGGAGGGTCAGACCCAGTACTTC,NA,TRBJ2-5,TRBV5-1,NA
CSADERGGTDTQYF,TGCAGTGCCGATGAGAGGGGCGGCACAGATACGCAGTATTTT,many,TRBJ2-3,TRBV20-1,NA
CASSQDGPVNYGYTF,TGCGCCAGCAGCCAAGATGGACCAGTTAACTATGGCTACACCTTC,many,TRBJ1-2,TRBV4-1,NA
CASSLLAGGPQGEQFF,TGTGCCAGCAGCCTACTAGCGGGAGGGCCGCAGGGTGAGCAGTTCTTC,NA,TRBJ2-1,TRBV7-2,TRBD2
CSASSRLFFGYTF,TGCAGTGCTAGCTCCAGACTCTTCTTTGGCTACACCTTC,few,TRBJ1-2,TRBV20-1,NA
CASSLAGLNIYGYTF,TGTGCCAGCAGCTTAGCCGGACTCAATATCTATGGCTACACCTTC,few,TRBJ1-2,TRBV7-2,NA
CASSSIRYQETQYF,TGTGCCAGCAGTTCAATCAGGTACCAAGAGACCCAGTACTTC,many,TRBJ2-5,TRBV28,NA
CASSLGTGSEQYF,TGTGCCAGCAGTTTAGGGACAGGGAGCGAGCAGTACTTC,few,TRBJ2-7,TRBV12-3/TRBV12-4,TRBD1
CASSYSDGGYLYNEQFF,TGTGCCAGCAGTTACTCCGACGGGGGGTATCTTTACAATGAGCAGTTCTTC,NA,TRBJ2-1,TRBV6-5,TRBD2
CATSVMRPPPLIGEQFF,TGTGCCACCAGTGTAATGAGGCCCCCGCCATTAATCGGTGAGCAGTTCTTC,few,TRBJ2-1,TRBV24-1,NA
CASSPEGEAGTEAFF,TGTGCCAGCAGTCCCGAGGGCGAGGCGGGCACTGAAGCTTTCTTT,NA,TRBJ1-1,TRBV7-9,NA
CASSLQLSNEQFF,TGTGCCAGCAGTTTACAGTTGTCCAATGAGCAGTTCTTC,few,TRBJ2-1,TRBV28,NA
CASSQVQGHEQFF,TGTGCCAGCAGCCAGGTACAGGGGCATGAGCAGTTCTTC,few,TRBJ2-1,TRBV3-1,TRBD1
CAISEWRGEQFF,TGTGCCATCAGTGAGTGGAGGGGTGAGCAGTTCTTC,NA,TRBJ2-1,TRBV10-3,NA
CASSLFTGATEAFF,TGTGCCAGCAGCTTGTTCACAGGGGCCACTGAAGCTTTCTTT,many,TRBJ1-1,TRBV7-2,TRBD1
CASSQASRGDEQFF,TGTGCCAGCAGCCAAGCTTCCCGGGGCGATGAGCAGTTCTTC,many,TRBJ2-1,TRBV3-1,NA
CASSLGSDRLYGYTF,TGTGCCAGCAGCTTAGGTTCCGACAGACTCTATGGCTACACCTTC,few,TRBJ1-2,TRBV7-6,NA
CASSLGHQETQYF,TGTGCTAGCAGCTTGGGACATCAAGAGACCCAGTACTTC,few,TRBJ2-5,TRBV7-7,NA
CASSKTFTGELFF,TGTGCCAGCAGTAAAACATTCACCGGGGAGCTGTTTTTT,NA,TRBJ2-2,TRBV6-2/TRBV6-3,NA